Shown below are 2 T cell receptor beta chains from a single sample sequenced in a study of T cells in Graves' hyperthyroidism and ophthalmopathy. Amplified TCR beta CDR3 regions derived from RNA transcripts. First-round RT-PCR of the TCR CDR3 relied on the HTBI primer set. Each CDR3 protein is one row after TCRdb ran MiXCR on the multiplex PCR reads. In the table there are roughly 420,000 distinct CDR3 sequences, approximately 13% of which are singletons. Sequences were obtained from blood. The receptors originated from a woman between 18 and 30 years old with Graves' hyperthyroidism.

Many counts were recorded for this clonotype. This sequence joins TRBV28 and TRBJ2-1; 7 positions agree with TRBD2. This CDR3 is built from 14 residues. CDR1 and CDR2 from the germline V gene are MDHEN and SYDVKM. V trimming: 2 bases; J trimming: 10 bases; junction bases outside the gene matches: 8. In DNA form, the CDR3 reads TGTGCCAGCAGTTTAGCGGGAGTTACAGGAGAGCAGTTCTTC. Translated, it gives CASSLAGVTGEQFF.

CDR3 protein: CASIRGQLNTEAFF. As DNA, the CDR3 is TGTGCCAGCATACGGGGCCAGTTGAACACTGAAGCTTTCTTT. The chain joins TRBV5-6 to TRBJ1-1, with D perhaps matching TRBD1 (5 bases). Germline-derived CDR1 and CDR2 are SGHDT and YYEEEE. Trimming took off 6 bases at V and 0 bases at J, with 12 bases between the two ends. The CDR3 sequence is 14 residues long.